This T cell receptor beta chain was captured in a study of T cell responses to AZD1222 COVID-19 vaccine. Germline V CDR1 and CDR2: DFQATT, SNEGSKA (reference sequence). Trimming removed 3 bases from V and 1 base from J, with 12 bases in between. The CDR3 is made up of 14 amino acids. The assay was immunoSEQ multiplex PCR, and TCRdb's table has in-frame clones only and misses some. The sample has 95,000 to 100,000 clones; 70% to 90% are singletons. This clone appeared once. J is TRBJ1-1 and V is TRBV20-1; D perhaps matches TRBD1 (6 bases). The input for sequencing was peripheral blood, taken on day 0 of AZD1222 vaccination. The source of this sequence is an adult in good health. In DNA, the CDR3 is TGCAGTGCTAGTTGGGTACAGGGGAACACTGAAGCTTTCTTT. Translated: CSASWVQGNTEAFF.